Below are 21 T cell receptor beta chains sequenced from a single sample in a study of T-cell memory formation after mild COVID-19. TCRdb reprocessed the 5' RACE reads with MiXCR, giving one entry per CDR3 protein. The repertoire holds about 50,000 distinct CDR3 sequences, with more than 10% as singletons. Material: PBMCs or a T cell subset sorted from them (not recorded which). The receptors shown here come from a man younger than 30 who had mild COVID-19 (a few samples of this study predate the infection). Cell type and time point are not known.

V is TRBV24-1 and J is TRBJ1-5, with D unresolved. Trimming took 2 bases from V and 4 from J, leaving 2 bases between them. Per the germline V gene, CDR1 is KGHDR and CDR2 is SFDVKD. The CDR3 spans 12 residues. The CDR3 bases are TGTGCCACCAGTGATTGGAATCAGCCCCAGCATTTT. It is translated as CATSDWNQPQHF.

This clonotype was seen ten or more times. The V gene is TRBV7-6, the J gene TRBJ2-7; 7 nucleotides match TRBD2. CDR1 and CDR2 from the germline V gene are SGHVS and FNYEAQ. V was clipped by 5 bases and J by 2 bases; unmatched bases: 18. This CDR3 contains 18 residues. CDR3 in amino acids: CASSLTGGNNLLPYEQYF. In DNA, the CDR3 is TGTGCCAGCAGCCTAACCGGGGGGAACAATCTACTCCCCTACGAGCAGTACTTC.

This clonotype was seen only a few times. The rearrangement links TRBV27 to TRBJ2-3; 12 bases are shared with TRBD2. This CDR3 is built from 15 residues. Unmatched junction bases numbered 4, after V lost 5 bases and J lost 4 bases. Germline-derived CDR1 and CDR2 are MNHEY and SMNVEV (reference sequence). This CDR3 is CASSMASGGADTQYF. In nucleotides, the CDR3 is TGTGCCAGCAGTATGGCTAGCGGGGGGGCAGATACGCAGTATTTT.

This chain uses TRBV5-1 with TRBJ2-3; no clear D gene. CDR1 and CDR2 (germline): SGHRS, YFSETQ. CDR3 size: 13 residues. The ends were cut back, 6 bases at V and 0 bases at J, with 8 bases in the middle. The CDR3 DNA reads TGCGCCAGCACGGACCAGAGCACAGATACGCAGTATTTT. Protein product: CASTDQSTDTQYF.

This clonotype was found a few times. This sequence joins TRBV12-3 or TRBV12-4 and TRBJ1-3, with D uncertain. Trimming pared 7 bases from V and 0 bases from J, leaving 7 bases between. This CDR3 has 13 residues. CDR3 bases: TGTGCCAGCACGGTGGACTCTGGAAACACCATATATTTT. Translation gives CASTVDSGNTIYF.

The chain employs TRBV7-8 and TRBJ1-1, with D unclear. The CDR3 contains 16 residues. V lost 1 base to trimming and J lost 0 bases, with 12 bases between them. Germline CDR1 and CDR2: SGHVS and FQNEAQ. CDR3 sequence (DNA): TGTGCCAGCAGCTTAGGGTTGACCACCATGAACACTGAAGCTTTCTTT. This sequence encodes CASSLGLTTMNTEAFF. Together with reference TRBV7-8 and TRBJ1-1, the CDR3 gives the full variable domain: GAGVSQSPRYKVAKRGQDVALRCDPISGHVSLFWYQQALGQGPEFLTYFQNEAQLDKSGLPSDRFFAERPEGSVSTLKIQRTQQEDSAVYLCASSLGLTTMNTEAFFGQGTRLTVV.

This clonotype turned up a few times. CDR3 DNA: TGCAGTGCTATTCTGACTAGCGGGGCGAATGAGCAGTTCTTC. Encoded protein: CSAILTSGANEQFF. The chain combines TRBV20-1 with TRBJ2-1; 11 bases map to TRBD2. J gave up 7 bases and V 4 bases, and 6 bases lay outside the gene matches. CDR1 and CDR2 from the germline V gene are DFQATT and SNEGSKA (reference sequence). The CDR3 length is 14 residues.

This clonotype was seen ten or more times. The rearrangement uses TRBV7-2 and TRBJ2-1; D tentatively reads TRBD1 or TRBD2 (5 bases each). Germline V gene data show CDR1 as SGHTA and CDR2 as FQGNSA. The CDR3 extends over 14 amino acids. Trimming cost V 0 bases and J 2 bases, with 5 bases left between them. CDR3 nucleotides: TGTGCCAGCAGCTTAGCGGGGGCCTACAATGAGCAGTTCTTC. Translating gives CASSLAGAYNEQFF.

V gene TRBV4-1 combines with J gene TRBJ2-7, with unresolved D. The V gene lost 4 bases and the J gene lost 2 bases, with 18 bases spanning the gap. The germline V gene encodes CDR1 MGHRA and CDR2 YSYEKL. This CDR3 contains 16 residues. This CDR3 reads CASSPLETTAAYEQYF. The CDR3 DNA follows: TGCGCCAGCAGCCCCCTGGAAACTACGGCAGCCTACGAGCAGTACTTC.

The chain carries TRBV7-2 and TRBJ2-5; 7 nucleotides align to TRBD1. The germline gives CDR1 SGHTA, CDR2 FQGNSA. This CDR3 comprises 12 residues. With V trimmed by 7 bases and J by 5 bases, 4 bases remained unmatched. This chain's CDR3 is CASTPRGETQYF. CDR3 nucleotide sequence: TGTGCCAGCACCCCCAGGGGGGAGACCCAGTACTTC. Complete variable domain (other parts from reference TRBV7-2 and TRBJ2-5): GAGVSQSPSNKVTEKGKDVELRCDPISGHTALYWYRQSLGQGLEFLIYFQGNSAPDKSGLPSDRFSAERTGGSVSTLTIQRTQQEDSAVYLCASTPRGETQYFGPGTRLLVL.

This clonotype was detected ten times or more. The CDR3 nucleotides read TGTGCCAGCTCACCACAGGTCAGCACAGATACGCAGTATTTT. It translates to CASSPQVSTDTQYF. This chain joins TRBV18 and TRBJ2-3; unclear D gene. This CDR3 region has 14 residues. The V gene lost 1 base and the J gene lost 0 bases, with 5 bases spanning the gap. CDR1 is KGHSH, CDR2 LQKENI, per germline.

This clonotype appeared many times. The CDR3 region has the DNA TGTGCCAGCAGCTTAGGGGAGACCCATCAGCCCCAGCATTTT. Its protein product is CASSLGETHQPQHF. This chain joins TRBV7-9 and TRBJ1-5; D is unclear. This CDR3 spans 14 amino acids. From germline, CDR1 is SEHNR and CDR2 FQNEAQ (reference sequence). The V and J ends lost 1 base and 5 bases respectively, with 9 bases between them.

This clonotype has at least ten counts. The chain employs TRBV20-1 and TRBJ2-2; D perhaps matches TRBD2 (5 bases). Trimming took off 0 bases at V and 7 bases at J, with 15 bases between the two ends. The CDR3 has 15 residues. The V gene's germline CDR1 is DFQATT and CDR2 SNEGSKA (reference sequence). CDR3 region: CSARDPQREIGELFF. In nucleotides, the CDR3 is TGCAGTGCTAGAGATCCGCAAAGGGAGATCGGGGAGCTGTTTTTT.

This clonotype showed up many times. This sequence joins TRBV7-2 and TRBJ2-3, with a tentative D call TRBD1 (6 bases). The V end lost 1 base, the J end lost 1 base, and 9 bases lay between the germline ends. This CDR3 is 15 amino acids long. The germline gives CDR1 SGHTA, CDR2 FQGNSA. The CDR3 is CASSLVRGGTDTQYF. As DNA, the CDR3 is TGTGCCAGCAGCTTAGTCAGGGGCGGCACAGATACGCAGTATTTT.

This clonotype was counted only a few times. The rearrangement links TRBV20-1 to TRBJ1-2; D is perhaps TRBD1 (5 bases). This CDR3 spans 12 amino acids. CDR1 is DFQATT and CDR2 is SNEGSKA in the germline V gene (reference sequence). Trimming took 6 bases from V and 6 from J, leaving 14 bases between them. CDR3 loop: CSADRGANGYTF. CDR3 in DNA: TGCAGTGCCGATAGGGGCGCGAATGGCTACACCTTC.

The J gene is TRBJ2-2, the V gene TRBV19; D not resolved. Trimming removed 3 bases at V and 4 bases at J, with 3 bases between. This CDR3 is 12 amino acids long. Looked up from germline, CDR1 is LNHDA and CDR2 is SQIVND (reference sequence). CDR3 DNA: TGTGCCAGTAGTATCTCCACCGGGGAGCTGTTTTTT. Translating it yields CASSISTGELFF.

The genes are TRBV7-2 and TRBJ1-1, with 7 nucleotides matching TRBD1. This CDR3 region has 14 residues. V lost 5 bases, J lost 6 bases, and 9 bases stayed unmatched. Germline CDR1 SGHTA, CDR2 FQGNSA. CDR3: CASSGGQLLAEAFF. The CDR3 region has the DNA TGTGCCAGCAGCGGGGGACAGCTCCTAGCTGAAGCTTTCTTT.

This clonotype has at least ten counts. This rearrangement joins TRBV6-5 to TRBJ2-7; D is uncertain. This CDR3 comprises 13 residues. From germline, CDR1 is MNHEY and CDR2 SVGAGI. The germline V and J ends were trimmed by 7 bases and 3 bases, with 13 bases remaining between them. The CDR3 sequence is CASTPSPNYEQYF. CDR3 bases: TGTGCCAGCACCCCTTCACCGAACTACGAGCAGTACTTC.

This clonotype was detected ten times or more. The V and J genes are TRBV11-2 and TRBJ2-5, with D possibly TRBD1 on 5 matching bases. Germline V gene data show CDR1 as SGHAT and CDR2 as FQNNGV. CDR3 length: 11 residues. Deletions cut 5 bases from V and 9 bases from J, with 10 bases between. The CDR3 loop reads CASSPGPSQYF. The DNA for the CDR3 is TGTGCCAGCAGCCCAGGGCCTTCCCAGTACTTC.

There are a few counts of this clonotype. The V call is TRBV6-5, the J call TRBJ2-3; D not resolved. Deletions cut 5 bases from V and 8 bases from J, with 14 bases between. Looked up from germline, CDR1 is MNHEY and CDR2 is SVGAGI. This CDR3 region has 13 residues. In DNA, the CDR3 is TGTGCCAGCAGTAATCCACGGTGGAGTACGCAGTATTTT. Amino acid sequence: CASSNPRWSTQYF.

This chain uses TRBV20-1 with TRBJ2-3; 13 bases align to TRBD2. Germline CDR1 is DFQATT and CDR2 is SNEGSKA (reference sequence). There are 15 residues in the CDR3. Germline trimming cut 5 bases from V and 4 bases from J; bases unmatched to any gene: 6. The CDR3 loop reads CSAQTSGGAADTQYF. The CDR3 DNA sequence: TGCAGTGCTCAAACTAGCGGGGGGGCCGCAGATACGCAGTATTTT.